Listed here are 9 T cell receptor beta chains from one sample, sequenced in a study of CD8+ T cells in alopecia areata. Treatment here: oral pan-JAK inhibitor, 5-10 mg twice daily. RNA, once extracted, was reverse transcribed into cDNA for use as the sequencing template. Sequencing used immunoSEQ multiplex PCR; TCRdb keeps in-frame clones, though not all of them. Of about 180,000 clones in the sample, about half were seen once. The sequenced sample was CD8+ T cells sorted from blood, obtained at week 52, from a patient treated with tofacitinib. All receptors derive from a human donor with alopecia areata.

The table lists this clone with a few counts. The sample carries other DNA sequences with the same CDR3. V is TRBV29-1 and J is TRBJ1-2, with 7 positions matching TRBD1. The V gene end was trimmed by 6 bases and the J gene end by 3 bases; junction bases not matched to a gene: 1. This CDR3 comprises 11 residues. Germline values: CDR1 SQVTM, CDR2 ANQGSEA. The CDR3 DNA follows: TGCAGCGTCACAGGGGACTATGGCTACACCTTC. Translation: CSVTGDYGYTF. The whole variable domain, remainder taken from reference TRBV29-1 and TRBJ1-2, is SAVISQKPSRDICQRGTSLTIQCQVDSQVTMMFWYRQQPGQSLTLIATANQGSEATYESGFVIDKFPISRPNLTFSTLTVSNMSPEDSSIYLCSVTGDYGYTFGSGTRLTVV.

The genes are TRBV6-1 and TRBJ1-2; tentative D call: TRBD1 (6 bases). This CDR3 is 12 amino acids long. The V gene's germline CDR1 is MNHNS and CDR2 SASEGT. Trimming pared 6 bases from V and 7 bases from J, leaving 12 bases between. CDR3 sequence (DNA): TGTGCCAGCAGAGAACAGGGCTCTGGCTACACCTTC. Protein: CASREQGSGYTF.

V is TRBV6-5 and J is TRBJ2-1, with no clear D. V shed 2 bases and J shed 3 bases, with 11 bases lying between them. The V gene's germline CDR1 is MNHEY and CDR2 SVGAGI. The CDR3 has 15 amino acids. This CDR3 reads CASSYGVEGYNEQFF. CDR3 in DNA: TGTGCCAGCAGTTACGGTGTAGAAGGCTACAATGAGCAGTTCTTC.

The chain joins TRBV30 to TRBJ1-2, with D maybe TRBD1 (6 bases). CDR1 GTSNPN and CDR2 SVGIG come from the germline V gene (reference sequence). Trimming pared 3 bases from V and 4 bases from J, leaving 12 bases between. The CDR3 runs to 13 residues. CDR3 sequence reads: CAWSPRQVYGYTF. The CDR3 nucleotides read TGTGCCTGGAGCCCACGACAGGTCTATGGCTACACCTTC.

V and J are TRBV10-3 and TRBJ1-2; 9 nucleotides match TRBD1. Germline V lookup: CDR1 ENHRY, CDR2 SYGVKD. This CDR3 has 16 amino acids. After removal of 6 bases from V and 2 bases from J, the junction contained 10 bases not matched to a gene. The CDR3 spells CAIRRTGAQLNYGYTF. CDR3 sequence (DNA): TGTGCCATCAGACGGACAGGGGCGCAATTAAACTATGGCTACACCTTC.

The chain recombines TRBV18 with TRBJ2-1; no clear D gene. Germline CDR1 is KGHSH and CDR2 is LQKENI. Deletions cut 4 bases from V and 4 bases from J, with 14 bases between. The CDR3 is made up of 15 amino acids. For the CDR3, the DNA is TGTGCCAGCTCACAGGGCGCCTCCATTTACAATGAGCAGTTCTTC. It translates to CASSQGASIYNEQFF.

This clone has more than one count but fewer than ten. V is TRBV11-1 and J is TRBJ2-1; D is ambiguous. The CDR3 consists of 17 residues. Per the germline V gene, CDR1 is SGHAT and CDR2 is FQDESV (reference sequence). Deletions cut 1 base from V and 0 bases from J, with 13 bases between. The CDR3: CASSLVMGLSSYNEQFF. Here the CDR3 DNA reads TGTGCCAGCAGCTTAGTGATGGGTTTAAGCTCCTACAATGAGCAGTTCTTC.

This clone has more than one count but fewer than ten. This sequence joins TRBV29-1 and TRBJ2-7, with a tentative D call TRBD1 (5 bases). Per the germline V gene, CDR1 is SQVTM and CDR2 is ANQGSEA. The length of the CDR3 is 13 residues. V was shortened by 2 bases and J by 5 bases, with 13 bases between the two germline ends. Here the CDR3 DNA reads TGCAGCGTTGAAAAGGGGATGGTGAACGAGCAGTACTTC. Its translation: CSVEKGMVNEQYF.

This clone came up a few times. The chain employs TRBV7-8 and TRBJ2-6; a possible D gene is TRBD1 (6 bases). Germline V CDR1 and CDR2: SGHVS, FQNEAQ. Trimming cost V 3 bases and J 2 bases, with 11 bases left between them. The CDR3 contains 16 residues. CDR3 in DNA: TGTGCCAGCAGCTTGGTGGCAGGGGCTGGGGCCAACGTCCTGACTTTC. Translating it yields CASSLVAGAGANVLTF.